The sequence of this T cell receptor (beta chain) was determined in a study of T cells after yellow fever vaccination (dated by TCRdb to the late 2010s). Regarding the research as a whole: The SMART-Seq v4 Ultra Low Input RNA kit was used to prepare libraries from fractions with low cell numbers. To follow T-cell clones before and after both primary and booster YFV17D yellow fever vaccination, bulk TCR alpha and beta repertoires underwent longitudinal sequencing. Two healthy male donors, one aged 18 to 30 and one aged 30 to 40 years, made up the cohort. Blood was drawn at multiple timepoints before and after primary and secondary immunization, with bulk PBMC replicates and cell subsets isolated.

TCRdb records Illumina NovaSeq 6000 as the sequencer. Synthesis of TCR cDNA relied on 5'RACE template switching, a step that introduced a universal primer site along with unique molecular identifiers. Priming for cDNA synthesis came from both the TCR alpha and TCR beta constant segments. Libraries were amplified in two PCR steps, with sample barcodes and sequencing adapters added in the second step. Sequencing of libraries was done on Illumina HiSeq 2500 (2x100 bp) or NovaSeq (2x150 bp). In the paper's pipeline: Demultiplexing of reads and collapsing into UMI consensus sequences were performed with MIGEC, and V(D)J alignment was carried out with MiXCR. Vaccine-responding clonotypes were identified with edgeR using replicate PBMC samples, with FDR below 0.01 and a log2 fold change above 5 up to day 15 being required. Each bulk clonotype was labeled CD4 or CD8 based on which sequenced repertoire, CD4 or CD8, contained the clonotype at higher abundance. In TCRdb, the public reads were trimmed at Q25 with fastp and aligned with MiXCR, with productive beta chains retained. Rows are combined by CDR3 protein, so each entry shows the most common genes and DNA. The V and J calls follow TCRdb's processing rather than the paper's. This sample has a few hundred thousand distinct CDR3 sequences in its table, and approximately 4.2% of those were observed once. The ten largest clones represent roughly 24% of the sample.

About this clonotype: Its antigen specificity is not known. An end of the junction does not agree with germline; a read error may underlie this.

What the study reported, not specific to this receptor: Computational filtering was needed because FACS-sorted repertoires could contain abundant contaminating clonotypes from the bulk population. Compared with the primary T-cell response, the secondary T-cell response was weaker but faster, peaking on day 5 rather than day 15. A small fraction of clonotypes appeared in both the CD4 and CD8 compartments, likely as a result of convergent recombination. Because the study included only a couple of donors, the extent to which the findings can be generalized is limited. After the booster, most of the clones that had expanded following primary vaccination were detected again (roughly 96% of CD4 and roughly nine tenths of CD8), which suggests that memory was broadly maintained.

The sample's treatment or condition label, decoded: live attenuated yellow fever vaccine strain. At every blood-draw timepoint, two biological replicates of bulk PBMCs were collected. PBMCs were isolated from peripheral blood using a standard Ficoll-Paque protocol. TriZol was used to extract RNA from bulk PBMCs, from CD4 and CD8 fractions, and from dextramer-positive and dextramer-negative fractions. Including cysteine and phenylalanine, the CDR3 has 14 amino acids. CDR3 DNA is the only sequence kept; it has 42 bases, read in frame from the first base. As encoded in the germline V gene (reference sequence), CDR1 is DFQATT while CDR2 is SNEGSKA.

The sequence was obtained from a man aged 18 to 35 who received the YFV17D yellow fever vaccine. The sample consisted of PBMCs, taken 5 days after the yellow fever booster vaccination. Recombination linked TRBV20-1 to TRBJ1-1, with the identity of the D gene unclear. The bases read TGCAGTGCTGAGGACCCCTCGGCGAACGCTGAAGCTTTCTTT. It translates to CSAEDPSANAEAFF.